Given below is one TCR beta chain in context. Distinct nucleotide sequences in the sample also encode this CDR3. V lost 4 bases to trimming and J lost 3 bases; unmatched junction nucleotides: 7. The CDR3 is 15 amino acids. The V gene's germline CDR1 is LGHNA and CDR2 YSLEER. TCRdb's table, derived via immunoSEQ multiplex PCR, lists solely in-frame clones and lacks some. The sample carries some 170,000 clones, around 96% recorded once. This entry comes from a study of cytomegalovirus exposure and HLA in healthy donors. V gene TRBV4-3 combines with J gene TRBJ2-7; TRBD1 matches at 9 bases. This sequence was found in a woman aged 18-29 years in good health and CMV-seronegative. Sequencing was performed on PBMCs. The DNA for the CDR3 is TGCGCCAGCAGCCCGGGGACAGGGTCTAGCTACGAGCAGTACTTC. This codes for CASSPGTGSSYEQYF.